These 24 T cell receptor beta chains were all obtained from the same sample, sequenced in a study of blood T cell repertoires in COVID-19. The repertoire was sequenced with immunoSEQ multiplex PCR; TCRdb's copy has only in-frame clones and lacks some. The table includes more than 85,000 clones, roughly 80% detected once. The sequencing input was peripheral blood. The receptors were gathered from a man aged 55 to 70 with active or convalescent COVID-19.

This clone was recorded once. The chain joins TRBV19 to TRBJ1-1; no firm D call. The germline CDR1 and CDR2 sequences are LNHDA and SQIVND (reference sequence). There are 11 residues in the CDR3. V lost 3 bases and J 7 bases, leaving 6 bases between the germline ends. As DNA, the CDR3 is TGTGCCAGTAGTATGGGGAGTGAAGCTTTCTTT. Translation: CASSMGSEAFF. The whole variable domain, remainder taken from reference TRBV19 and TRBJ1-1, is DGGITQSPKYLFRKEGQNVTLSCEQNLNHDAMYWYRQDPGQGLRLIYYSQIVNDFQKGDIAEGYSVSREKKESFPLTVTSAQKNPTAFYLCASSMGSEAFFGQGTRLTVV.

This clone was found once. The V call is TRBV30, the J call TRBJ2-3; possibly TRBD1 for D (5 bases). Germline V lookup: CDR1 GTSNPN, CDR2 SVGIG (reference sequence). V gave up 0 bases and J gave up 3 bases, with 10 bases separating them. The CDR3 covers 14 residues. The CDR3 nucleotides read TGTGCCTGGAGTGTAGGGGCAGCAACAGATACGCAGTATTTT. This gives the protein CAWSVGAATDTQYF.

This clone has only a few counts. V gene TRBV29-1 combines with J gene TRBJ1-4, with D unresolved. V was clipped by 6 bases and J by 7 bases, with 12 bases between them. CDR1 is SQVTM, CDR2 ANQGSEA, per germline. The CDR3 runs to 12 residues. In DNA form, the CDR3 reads TGCAGCGTGAAATCACAGACTGAAAAACTGTTTTTT. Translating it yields CSVKSQTEKLFF.

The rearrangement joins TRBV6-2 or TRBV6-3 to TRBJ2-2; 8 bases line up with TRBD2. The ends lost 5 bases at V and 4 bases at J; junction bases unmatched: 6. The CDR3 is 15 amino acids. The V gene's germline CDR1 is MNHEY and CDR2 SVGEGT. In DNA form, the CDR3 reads TGTGCCAGCAGTGAGACCGGGACTAGCACCGGGGAGCTGTTTTTT. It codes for CASSETGTSTGELFF.

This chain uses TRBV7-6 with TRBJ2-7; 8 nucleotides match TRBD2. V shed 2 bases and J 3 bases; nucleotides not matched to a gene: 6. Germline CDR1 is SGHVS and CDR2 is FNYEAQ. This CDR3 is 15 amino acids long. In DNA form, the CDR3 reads TGTGCCAGCAGCTTACGAGCGGGAGTGGGCTACGAGCAGTACGTC. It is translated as CASSLRAGVGYEQYV.

As DNA, the CDR3 is TGTGCCAGCACCCCGTCGGGATTGGCGGGAGGCCTGGGTGACATTCAGTACTTC. Its translation: CASTPSGLAGGLGDIQYF. V usage is TRBV7-2 and J usage is TRBJ2-4; 8 nucleotides line up with TRBD2. Trimming took 7 bases from V and 8 from J; bases not matched to a gene: 22. This CDR3 is 18 amino acids long. Per the germline V gene, CDR1 is SGHTA and CDR2 is FQGNSA. Full variable domain (missing parts from reference TRBV7-2 and TRBJ2-4): GAGVSQSPSNKVTEKGKDVELRCDPISGHTALYWYRQSLGQGLEFLIYFQGNSAPDKSGLPSDRFSAERTGGSVSTLTIQRTQQEDSAVYLCASTPSGLAGGLGDIQYFGAGTRLSVL.

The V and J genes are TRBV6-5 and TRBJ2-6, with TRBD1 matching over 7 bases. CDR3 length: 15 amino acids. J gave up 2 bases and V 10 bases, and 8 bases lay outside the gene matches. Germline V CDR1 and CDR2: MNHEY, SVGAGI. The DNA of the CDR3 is TGTGCCACCGAGACAGGGAAGGCTGGGGCCAACGTCCTGACTTTC. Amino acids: CATETGKAGANVLTF.

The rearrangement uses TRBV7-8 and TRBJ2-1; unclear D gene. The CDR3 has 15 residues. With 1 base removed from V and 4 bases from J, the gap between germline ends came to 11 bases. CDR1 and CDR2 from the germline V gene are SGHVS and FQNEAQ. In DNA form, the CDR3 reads TGTGCCAGCAGCTTAGGGGCTAACCTTTACAATGAGCAGTTCTTC. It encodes CASSLGANLYNEQFF.

CDR3 nucleotides: TGTGCCAGCAGACCCGGGACTAGCGGGAGCTACGAGCAGTACTTC. As protein: CASRPGTSGSYEQYF. The chain employs TRBV5-4 and TRBJ2-7; 14 bases align to TRBD2. V dropped 5 bases and J dropped 3; count of bases not matched to a gene: 4. CDR1 SGHNT and CDR2 YYREEE come from the germline V gene (reference sequence). The CDR3 consists of 15 residues. The full variable domain, rest sourced from reference TRBV5-4 and TRBJ2-7, is ETGVTQSPTHLIKTRGQQVTLRCSSQSGHNTVSWYQQALGQGPQFIFQYYREEENGRGNFPPRFSGLQFPNYSSELNVNALELDDSALYLCASRPGTSGSYEQYFGPGTRLTVT.

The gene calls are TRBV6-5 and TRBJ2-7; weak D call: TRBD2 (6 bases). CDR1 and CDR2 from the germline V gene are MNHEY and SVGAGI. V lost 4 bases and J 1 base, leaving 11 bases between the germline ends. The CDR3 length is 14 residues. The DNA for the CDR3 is TGTGCCAGCAGTTCGCATGGGGGGTCCTACGAGCAGTACGTC. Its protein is CASSSHGGSYEQYV.

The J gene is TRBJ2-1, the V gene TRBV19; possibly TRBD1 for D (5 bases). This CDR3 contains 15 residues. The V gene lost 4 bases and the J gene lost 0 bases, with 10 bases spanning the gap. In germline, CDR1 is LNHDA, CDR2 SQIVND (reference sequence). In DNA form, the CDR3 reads TGTGCCAGTAGTACCAGGGTATACTCCTACAATGAGCAGTTCTTC. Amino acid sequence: CASSTRVYSYNEQFF.

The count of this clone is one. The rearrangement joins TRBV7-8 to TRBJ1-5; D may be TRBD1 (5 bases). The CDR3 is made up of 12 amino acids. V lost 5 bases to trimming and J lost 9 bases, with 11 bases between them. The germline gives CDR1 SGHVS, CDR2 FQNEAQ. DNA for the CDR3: TGTGCCAGCAGCCGTGACAGCCGGCCCCAGCATTTT. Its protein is CASSRDSRPQHF.

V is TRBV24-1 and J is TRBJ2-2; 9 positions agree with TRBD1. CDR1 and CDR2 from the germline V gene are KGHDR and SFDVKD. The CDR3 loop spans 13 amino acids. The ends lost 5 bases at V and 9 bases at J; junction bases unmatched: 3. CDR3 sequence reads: CATSGTGGRELFF. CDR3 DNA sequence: TGTGCCACCAGTGGTACAGGGGGCCGGGAGCTGTTTTTT.

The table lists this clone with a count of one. CDR3 sequence: CASSLGSSGRNEQFF. The CDR3 bases are TGTGCCAGCAGCTTAGGGTCTAGCGGGAGGAATGAGCAGTTCTTC. The V call is TRBV11-2, the J call TRBJ2-1, with TRBD2 matching over 11 bases. The ends lost 1 base at V and 7 bases at J; junction bases unmatched: 3. The V gene's germline CDR1 is SGHAT and CDR2 FQNNGV. There are 15 residues in the CDR3.

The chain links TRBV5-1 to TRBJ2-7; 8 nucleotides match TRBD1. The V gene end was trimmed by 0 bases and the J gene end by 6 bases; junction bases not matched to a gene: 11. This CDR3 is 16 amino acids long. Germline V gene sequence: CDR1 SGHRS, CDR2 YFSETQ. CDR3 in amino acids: CASSLDPGQVSLEQYF. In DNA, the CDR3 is TGCGCCAGCAGCTTGGATCCGGGACAGGTATCGCTCGAGCAGTACTTC. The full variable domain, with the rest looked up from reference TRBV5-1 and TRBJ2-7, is KAGVTQTPRYLIKTRGQQVTLSCSPISGHRSVSWYQQTPGQGLQFLFEYFSETQRNKGNFPGRFSGRQFSNSRSEMNVSTLELGDSALYLCASSLDPGQVSLEQYFGPGTRLTVT.

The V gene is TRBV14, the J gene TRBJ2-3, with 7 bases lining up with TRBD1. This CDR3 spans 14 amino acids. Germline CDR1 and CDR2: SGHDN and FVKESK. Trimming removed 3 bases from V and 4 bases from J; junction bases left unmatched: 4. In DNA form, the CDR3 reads TGTGCCAGCAGCCAGGACAGGAATTCAGATACGCAGTATTTT. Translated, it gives CASSQDRNSDTQYF.

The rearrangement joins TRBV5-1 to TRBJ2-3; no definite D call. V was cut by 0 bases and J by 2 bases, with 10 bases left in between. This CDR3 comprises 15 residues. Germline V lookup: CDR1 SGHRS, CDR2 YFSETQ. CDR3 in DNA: TGCGCCAGCAGCTTGGGGGTTGGGCCCACAGATACGCAGTATTTT. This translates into CASSLGVGPTDTQYF.

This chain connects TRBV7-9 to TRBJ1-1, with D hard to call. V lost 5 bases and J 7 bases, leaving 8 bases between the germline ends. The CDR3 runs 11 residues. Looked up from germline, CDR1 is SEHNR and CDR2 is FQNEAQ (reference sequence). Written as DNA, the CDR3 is TGTGCCAGCAGCCCCAGAATTGAAGCTTTCTTT. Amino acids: CASSPRIEAFF. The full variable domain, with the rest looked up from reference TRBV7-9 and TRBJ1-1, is DTGVSQNPRHKITKRGQNVTFRCDPISEHNRLYWYRQTLGQGPEFLTYFQNEAQLEKSRLLSDRFSAERPKGSFSTLEIQRTEQGDSAMYLCASSPRIEAFFGQGTRLTVV.

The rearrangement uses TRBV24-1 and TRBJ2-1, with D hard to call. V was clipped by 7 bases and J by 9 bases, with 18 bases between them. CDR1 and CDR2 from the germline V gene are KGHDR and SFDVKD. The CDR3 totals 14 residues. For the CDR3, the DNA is TGTGCCACCAGCTCTTACGTAGTCGGCGGTGAGCAGTTCTTC. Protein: CATSSYVVGGEQFF.

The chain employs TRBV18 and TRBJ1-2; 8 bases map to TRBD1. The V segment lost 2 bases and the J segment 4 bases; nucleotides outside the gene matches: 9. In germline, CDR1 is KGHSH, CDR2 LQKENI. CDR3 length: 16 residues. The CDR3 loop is CASSPTNPGTGYGYTF. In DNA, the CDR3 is TGTGCCAGCTCACCAACCAATCCCGGGACAGGCTATGGCTACACCTTC.

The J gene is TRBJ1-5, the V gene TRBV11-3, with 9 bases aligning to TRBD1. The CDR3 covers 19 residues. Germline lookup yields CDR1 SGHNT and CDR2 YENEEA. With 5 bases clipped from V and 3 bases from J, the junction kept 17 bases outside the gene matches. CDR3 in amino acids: CASSDRDRVKTSHNQPQHF. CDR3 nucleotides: TGTGCCAGCAGCGACCGGGACAGGGTGAAAACTTCCCACAATCAGCCCCAGCATTTT.

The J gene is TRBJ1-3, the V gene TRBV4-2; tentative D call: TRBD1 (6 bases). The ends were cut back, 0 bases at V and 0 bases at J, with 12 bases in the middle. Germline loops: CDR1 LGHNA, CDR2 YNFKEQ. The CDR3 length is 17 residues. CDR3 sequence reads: CASSQDPGRGSGNTIYF. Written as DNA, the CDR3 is TGTGCCAGCAGCCAAGATCCGGGCAGGGGCTCTGGAAACACCATATATTTT.

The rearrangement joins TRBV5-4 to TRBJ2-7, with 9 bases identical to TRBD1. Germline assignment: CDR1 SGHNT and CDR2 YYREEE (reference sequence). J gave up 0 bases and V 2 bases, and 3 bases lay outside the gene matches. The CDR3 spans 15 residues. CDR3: CASSFGTGRSYEQYF. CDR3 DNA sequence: TGTGCCAGCAGCTTCGGGACAGGGCGCTCCTACGAGCAGTACTTC.

The CDR3 sequence: CASSSRVWAEAFF. DNA of the CDR3: TGTGCCAGCAGCTCCAGGGTTTGGGCTGAAGCTTTCTTT. The J gene is TRBJ1-1, the V gene TRBV12-1; the table's D call, TRBD1, has no DNA check behind it. TRBV12-1 is reported as a pseudogene. The CDR3 spans 13 residues.